This T cell receptor beta chain was identified during a study of CD8+CD57+ T cells in acquired aplastic anemia. Study results and caveats: About 30 CD8+ CDR3 sequences occurred in both the patients and the controls.

Genomic DNA templated the TCR beta VDJ and CDR3 profiling. TCRdb analysed the reads with MiXCR anew, one entry per CDR3 protein. The sample carries about 150,000 distinct CDR3 sequences, roughly 50% recorded once. Details on this clonotype: Its target is unknown. Given a much more abundant clone one base away, this may be a read error.

Looked up from germline, CDR1 is MNHNS and CDR2 is SASEGT. This CDR3 region has 14 residues. V was cut by 7 bases and J by 5 bases, with 18 bases left in between. Previously, flow cytometry had revealed CD8+CD57+ cell expansion in the patients chosen for sequencing. The source of this sequence is a human donor with aplastic anemia. Sequencing was carried out using sorted CD4+, CD8+, or CD8+CD57+ T cells (not recorded which) from PBMCs. The J gene is TRBJ2-7, the V gene TRBV6-1, with unresolved D. CDR3 in DNA: TGTGCCAGCATCACCGGAGCGAGACCTAACGAGCAGTACTTC. Translation: CASITGARPNEQYF.